A selection of T cell receptor beta chains follows, all from one sample in a study of immune heterogeneity within non-small cell lung tumors. Using its own MiXCR run on the multiplex PCR reads, TCRdb lists one record per CDR3 protein. The sample lists about 21,000 distinct CDR3 sequences; around 30% were seen once. What was sequenced was lung tumor tissue. The source of these receptors is a middle-aged man with non-small cell lung cancer. Each CDR3 is given with its conserved first and last residue. The D gene is left open where the match is weak. Clone size appears in some rows only: once, few, many, or a class for an expanded clone.

CDR3 protein: CASSLSSLVGEQFF
CDR3 DNA: TGTGCCAGCAGCTTATCCTCACTTGTTGGTGAGCAGTTCTTC
V gene: TRBV7-3
clone size: -
D gene: -
J gene: TRBJ2-1

CDR3 protein: CSASGNKEQFF
CDR3 DNA: TGCAGTGCCTCGGGAAACAAAGAGCAGTTCTTC
V gene: TRBV20-1
clone size: -
D gene: -
J gene: TRBJ2-1

CDR3 protein: CASSSQGAYEKLIF
CDR3 DNA: TGCGCCAGCAGCTCGCAGGGGGCTTATGAAAAACTGATTTTT
V gene: TRBV5-1
clone size: -
D gene: TRBD1
J gene: TRBJ1-4

CDR3 protein: CASSRGPKGDTQYF
CDR3 DNA: TGTGCCAGCAGCCGGGGGCCGAAGGGAGATACGCAGTATTTT
V gene: TRBV3-1
clone size: few
D gene: -
J gene: TRBJ2-3

CDR3 protein: CDSSLVGTEAFF
CDR3 DNA: TGTGACAGCAGCTTAGTAGGTACTGAAGCTTTCTTT
V gene: TRBV11-3
clone size: -
D gene: -
J gene: TRBJ1-1

CDR3 protein: CASSLVGRSYGYTF
CDR3 DNA: TGCGCCAGCAGCTTGGTTGGGAGGTCGTATGGCTACACCTTC
V gene: TRBV5-1
clone size: many
D gene: -
J gene: TRBJ1-2

CDR3 protein: CAWNTGGWHEQFF
CDR3 DNA: TGTGCCTGGAACACGGGGGGCTGGCATGAGCAGTTCTTC
V gene: TRBV30
clone size: few
D gene: -
J gene: TRBJ2-1

CDR3 protein: CASSLYGGLQETQYF
CDR3 DNA: TGTGCCAGCAGCTTGTATGGAGGTCTCCAAGAGACCCAGTACTTC
V gene: TRBV5-6
clone size: few
D gene: -
J gene: TRBJ2-5

CDR3 protein: CASSLYQEQFF
CDR3 DNA: TGCGCCAGCAGCTTGTACCAGGAGCAGTTCTTC
V gene: TRBV5-1
clone size: many
D gene: -
J gene: TRBJ2-1

CDR3 protein: CSALRTFQLPQYF
CDR3 DNA: TGCAGTGCCCTAAGGACTTTCCAACTTCCGCAGTATTTT
V gene: TRBV20-1
clone size: -
D gene: -
J gene: TRBJ2-3

CDR3 protein: CASSAGLAEETQYF
CDR3 DNA: TGTGCCAGCAGTGCGGGACTAGCAGAAGAGACCCAGTACTTC
V gene: TRBV6-1
clone size: few
D gene: TRBD2
J gene: TRBJ2-5

CDR3 protein: CSVPLGQMTTQYF
CDR3 DNA: TGCAGCGTCCCCCTCGGCCAAATGACGACCCAGTACTTC
V gene: TRBV29-1
clone size: -
D gene: -
J gene: TRBJ2-5

CDR3 protein: CASSPSPSTDTQYF
CDR3 DNA: TGTGCCAGCTCACCATCACCGAGCACAGATACGCAGTATTTT
V gene: TRBV18
clone size: -
D gene: -
J gene: TRBJ2-3

CDR3 protein: CASSPGTTNTGELFF
CDR3 DNA: TGTGCCAGCAGCCCCGGGACAACTAACACCGGGGAGCTGTTTTTT
V gene: TRBV6-1
clone size: few
D gene: -
J gene: TRBJ2-2

CDR3 protein: CAISEWTTGANVLTF
CDR3 DNA: TGTGCCATCAGTGAGTGGACCACTGGGGCCAACGTCCTGACTTTC
V gene: TRBV6-1
clone size: -
D gene: -
J gene: TRBJ2-6

CDR3 protein: CASSLGSVAGGHYSTDTQYF
CDR3 DNA: TGTGCCAGCAGCTTAGGATCTGTGGCGGGAGGTCACTACAGCACAGATACGCAGTATTTT
V gene: TRBV13
clone size: many
D gene: TRBD2
J gene: TRBJ2-3

CDR3 protein: CASGYSVGELFF
CDR3 DNA: TGTGCCAGCGGCTACAGTGTTGGGGAGCTGTTTTTT
V gene: TRBV6-1
clone size: -
D gene: -
J gene: TRBJ2-2

CDR3 protein: CASSLYPGLAGESDTQYF
CDR3 DNA: TGTGCCAGCAGTCTTTACCCCGGACTAGCGGGAGAGTCAGATACGCAGTATTTT
V gene: TRBV12-3/TRBV12-4
clone size: many
D gene: TRBD2
J gene: TRBJ2-3

CDR3 protein: CASSLIMNTEAFF
CDR3 DNA: TGTGCCAGTAGTCTGATCATGAACACTGAAGCTTTCTTT
V gene: TRBV19
clone size: -
D gene: -
J gene: TRBJ1-1

CDR3 protein: CASSFGATETQYF
CDR3 DNA: TGTGCCAGCAGTTTTGGTGCGACCGAGACCCAGTACTTC
V gene: TRBV12-3/TRBV12-4
clone size: few
D gene: -
J gene: TRBJ2-5

CDR3 protein: CSASSPGTSGSYEQYF
CDR3 DNA: TGCAGTGCTAGTTCGCCCGGGACTAGCGGGAGCTACGAGCAGTACTTC
V gene: TRBV20-1
clone size: many
D gene: TRBD2
J gene: TRBJ2-7

CDR3 protein: CASSLQADEQFF
CDR3 DNA: TGTGCCAGCAGCTTGCAAGCTGATGAGCAGTTCTTC
V gene: TRBV11-3
clone size: many
D gene: -
J gene: TRBJ2-1

CDR3 protein: CASSQEGGRVSYEQYF
CDR3 DNA: TGTGCCAGCAGCCAAGAGGGCGGGAGGGTGTCCTACGAGCAGTACTTC
V gene: TRBV4-2
clone size: medium-sized
D gene: TRBD2
J gene: TRBJ2-7

CDR3 protein: CATSRLGTGATEAFF
CDR3 DNA: TGTGCCACCAGCAGATTGGGGACAGGGGCGACTGAAGCTTTCTTT
V gene: TRBV15
clone size: -
D gene: TRBD1
J gene: TRBJ1-1

CDR3 protein: CATSDAGTDYGYTF
CDR3 DNA: TGTGCCACCAGTGACGCCGGGACAGACTATGGCTACACCTTC
V gene: TRBV24-1
clone size: -
D gene: TRBD1
J gene: TRBJ1-2

CDR3 protein: CASEKGVNQPQHF
CDR3 DNA: TGTGCCAGCGAAAAGGGAGTCAATCAGCCCCAGCATTTT
V gene: TRBV2
clone size: -
D gene: -
J gene: TRBJ1-5

CDR3 protein: CASSLSGREQYF
CDR3 DNA: TGTGCCAGCAGCCTCTCCGGTCGGGAGCAGTACTTC
V gene: TRBV6-2/TRBV6-3
clone size: many
D gene: -
J gene: TRBJ2-7

CDR3 protein: CASSQDRGTLAGDQRNEQFF
CDR3 DNA: TGTGCCAGCAGCCAAGATCGAGGGACGCTTGCGGGAGACCAACGGAATGAGCAGTTCTTC
V gene: TRBV14
clone size: -
D gene: TRBD2
J gene: TRBJ2-1

CDR3 protein: CASSSSGRSHEQYF
CDR3 DNA: TGTGCCAGCAGCTCCAGCGGGAGATCCCACGAGCAGTACTTC
V gene: TRBV13
clone size: -
D gene: TRBD2
J gene: TRBJ2-7

CDR3 protein: CASSVPRDSYGYTF
CDR3 DNA: TGTGCCAGTAGTGTCCCCCGGGACAGCTATGGCTACACCTTC
V gene: TRBV19
clone size: medium-sized
D gene: TRBD1
J gene: TRBJ1-2

CDR3 protein: CASSLEGGNYNEQFF
CDR3 DNA: TGCGCCAGCAGCTTGGAAGGGGGGAACTACAATGAGCAGTTCTTC
V gene: TRBV5-1
clone size: few
D gene: -
J gene: TRBJ2-1

CDR3 protein: CASTPSGGRNEQFF
CDR3 DNA: TGTGCCAGCACCCCCTCGGGGGGGAGAAATGAGCAGTTCTTC
V gene: TRBV7-9
clone size: -
D gene: TRBD2
J gene: TRBJ2-1

CDR3 protein: CSGRSERTDNSPLHF
CDR3 DNA: TGCAGTGGTCGAAGCGAAAGGACCGATAATTCACCCCTCCACTTT
V gene: TRBV20-1
clone size: -
D gene: -
J gene: TRBJ1-6

CDR3 protein: CSVKQGALNEQFF
CDR3 DNA: TGCAGCGTTAAACAGGGGGCCCTCAATGAGCAGTTCTTC
V gene: TRBV29-1
clone size: many
D gene: TRBD1
J gene: TRBJ2-1

CDR3 protein: CASSLGWAGNTGELFF
CDR3 DNA: TGTGCCAGCAGCTTAGGGTGGGCGGGAAACACCGGGGAGCTGTTTTTT
V gene: TRBV11-2
clone size: -
D gene: -
J gene: TRBJ2-2

CDR3 protein: CASSSSRAYGYTF
CDR3 DNA: TGTGCCAGCAGTTCCAGTCGGGCCTATGGCTACACCTTC
V gene: TRBV6-1
clone size: -
D gene: -
J gene: TRBJ1-2

CDR3 protein: CASSLSRPQGAQYF
CDR3 DNA: TGTGCCAGCAGCTTATCCCGCCCTCAAGGTGCCCAGTACTTC
V gene: TRBV7-2
clone size: -
D gene: -
J gene: TRBJ2-5

CDR3 protein: CASSPGSGGRVYQPQHF
CDR3 DNA: TGTGCCAGCAGCCCAGGGTCAGGGGGCCGTGTGTATCAGCCCCAGCATTTT
V gene: TRBV6-1
clone size: many
D gene: TRBD1
J gene: TRBJ1-5

CDR3 protein: CASSEDWGTSGRETQYF
CDR3 DNA: TGTGCCAGCAGTGAAGACTGGGGGACTAGCGGGAGGGAGACCCAGTACTTC
V gene: TRBV6-1
clone size: few
D gene: TRBD2
J gene: TRBJ2-5

CDR3 protein: CAISAGTDTQYF
CDR3 DNA: TGTGCCATCAGTGCGGGCACAGATACGCAGTATTTT
V gene: TRBV10-3
clone size: many
D gene: -
J gene: TRBJ2-3

CDR3 protein: CASSLEASGELFF
CDR3 DNA: TGCGCCAGCAGCTTGGAGGCGTCCGGGGAGCTGTTTTTT
V gene: TRBV5-1
clone size: many
D gene: -
J gene: TRBJ2-2

CDR3 protein: CASSELAGAYNEQFF
CDR3 DNA: TGTGCCAGCAGTGAACTAGCGGGAGCTTACAATGAGCAGTTCTTC
V gene: TRBV6-1
clone size: many
D gene: TRBD2
J gene: TRBJ2-1

CDR3 protein: CSARGGSQIDEQFF
CDR3 DNA: TGCAGTGCTAGAGGGGGGTCTCAAATCGATGAGCAGTTCTTC
V gene: TRBV20-1
clone size: few
D gene: -
J gene: TRBJ2-1

CDR3 protein: CASIFGGANVLTF
CDR3 DNA: TGTGCCAGCATTTTTGGGGGGGCCAACGTCCTGACTTTC
V gene: TRBV5-8
clone size: -
D gene: -
J gene: TRBJ2-6

CDR3 protein: CASSLDGGQPQHF
CDR3 DNA: TGTGCCAGCAGCTTAGATGGAGGTCAGCCCCAGCATTTT
V gene: TRBV7-9
clone size: few
D gene: -
J gene: TRBJ1-5

CDR3 protein: CASRLTGVNTEAFF
CDR3 DNA: TGTGCCAGCAGATTGACAGGGGTTAACACTGAAGCTTTCTTT
V gene: TRBV6-1
clone size: -
D gene: TRBD1
J gene: TRBJ1-1

CDR3 protein: CASSLRDTGELFF
CDR3 DNA: TGTGCCAGCAGCTTAAGGGACACCGGGGAGCTGTTTTTT
V gene: TRBV7-3
clone size: -
D gene: -
J gene: TRBJ2-2

CDR3 protein: CASSEGGDRGERGAFF
CDR3 DNA: TGTGCCAGCAGTGAAGGGGGGGATCGAGGGGAAAGAGGGGCTTTCTTT
V gene: TRBV6-1
clone size: few
D gene: -
J gene: TRBJ1-1

CDR3 protein: CSARRGGESAEAFF
CDR3 DNA: TGCAGTGCTAGGAGGGGAGGGGAATCTGCTGAAGCTTTCTTT
V gene: TRBV20-1
clone size: many
D gene: -
J gene: TRBJ1-1

CDR3 protein: CASSPNTDTQYF
CDR3 DNA: TGTGCCAGCAGCCCAAACACAGATACGCAGTATTTT
V gene: TRBV9
clone size: many
D gene: -
J gene: TRBJ2-3